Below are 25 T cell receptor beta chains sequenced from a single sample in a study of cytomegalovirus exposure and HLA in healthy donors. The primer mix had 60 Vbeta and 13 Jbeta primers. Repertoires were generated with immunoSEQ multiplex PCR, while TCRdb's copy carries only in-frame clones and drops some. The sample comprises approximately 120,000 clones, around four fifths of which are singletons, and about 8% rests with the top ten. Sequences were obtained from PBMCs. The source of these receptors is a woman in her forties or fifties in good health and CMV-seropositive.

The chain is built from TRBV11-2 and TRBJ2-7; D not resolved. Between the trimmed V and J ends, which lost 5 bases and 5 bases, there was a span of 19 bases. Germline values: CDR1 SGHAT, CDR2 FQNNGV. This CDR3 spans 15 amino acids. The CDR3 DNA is TGTGCCAGCAGCGCCCGTTTAGACCGTAGCAACGAGCAGTACTTC. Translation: CASSARLDRSNEQYF.

The CDR3 spells CASSVMGDSQEQYF. CDR3 nucleotides: TGTGCCAGCTCGGTCATGGGGGACAGTCAAGAGCAGTACTTC. V is TRBV18 and J is TRBJ2-7, with 7 bases matching TRBD1. Unmatched junction bases numbered 12, after V lost 6 bases and J lost 7 bases. The CDR3 has 14 residues. The V gene's germline CDR1 is KGHSH and CDR2 LQKENI.

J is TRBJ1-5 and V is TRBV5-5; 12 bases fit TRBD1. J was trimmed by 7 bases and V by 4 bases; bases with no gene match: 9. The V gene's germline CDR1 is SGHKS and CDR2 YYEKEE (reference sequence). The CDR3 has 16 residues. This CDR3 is CASSPTGTGGWQPQHF. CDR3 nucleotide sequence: TGTGCCAGCAGCCCCACCGGGACAGGGGGCTGGCAGCCCCAGCATTTT.

Here the CDR3 reads CASSLGIQRQGETQYF. As DNA, the CDR3 is TGCGCCAGCAGCTTGGGGATACAGCGGCAAGGAGAGACCCAGTACTTC. The chain carries TRBV5-1 and TRBJ2-5; D perhaps matches TRBD2 (5 bases). In germline, CDR1 is SGHRS, CDR2 YFSETQ. V was pared by 0 bases and J by 4 bases, with 16 bases between. The CDR3 length is 16 residues.

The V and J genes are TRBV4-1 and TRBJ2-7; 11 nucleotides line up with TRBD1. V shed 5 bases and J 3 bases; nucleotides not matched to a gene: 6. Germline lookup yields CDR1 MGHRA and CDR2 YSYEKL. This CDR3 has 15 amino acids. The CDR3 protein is CASSKGQGAFYEQYF. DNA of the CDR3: TGCGCCAGCAGCAAAGGACAGGGGGCGTTCTACGAGCAGTACTTC.

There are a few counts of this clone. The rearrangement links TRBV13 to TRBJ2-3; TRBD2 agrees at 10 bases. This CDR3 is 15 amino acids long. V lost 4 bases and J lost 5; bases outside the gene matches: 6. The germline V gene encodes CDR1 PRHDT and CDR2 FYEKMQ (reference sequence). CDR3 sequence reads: CASSSGTSVGDTQYF. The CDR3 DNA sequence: TGTGCCAGCAGCTCCGGGACTAGCGTTGGAGATACGCAGTATTTT.

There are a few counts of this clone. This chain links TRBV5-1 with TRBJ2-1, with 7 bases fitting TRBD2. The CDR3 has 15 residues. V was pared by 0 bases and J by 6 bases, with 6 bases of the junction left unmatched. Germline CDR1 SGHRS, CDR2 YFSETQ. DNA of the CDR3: TGCGCCAGCAGCTTGGGGGGGGGAGGGCCCAATGAGCAGTTCTTC. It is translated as CASSLGGGGPNEQFF.

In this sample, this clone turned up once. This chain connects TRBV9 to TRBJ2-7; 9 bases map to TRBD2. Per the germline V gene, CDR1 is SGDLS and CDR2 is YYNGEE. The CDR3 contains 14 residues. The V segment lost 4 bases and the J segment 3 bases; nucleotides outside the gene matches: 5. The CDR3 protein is CASSPSGDFYEQYF. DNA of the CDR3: TGTGCCAGCAGCCCTAGCGGGGACTTCTACGAGCAGTACTTC. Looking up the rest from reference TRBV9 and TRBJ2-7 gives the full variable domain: DSGVTQTPKHLITATGQRVTLRCSPRSGDLSVYWYQQSLDQGLQFLIQYYNGEERAKGNILERFSAQQFPDLHSELNLSSLELGDSALYFCASSPSGDFYEQYFGPGTRLTVT.

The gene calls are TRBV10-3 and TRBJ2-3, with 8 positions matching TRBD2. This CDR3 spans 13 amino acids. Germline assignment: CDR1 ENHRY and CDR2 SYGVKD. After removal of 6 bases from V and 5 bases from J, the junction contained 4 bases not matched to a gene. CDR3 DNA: TGTGCCATCAGCGAGCGGGAGAAAGATACGCAGTATTTT. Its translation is CAISEREKDTQYF.

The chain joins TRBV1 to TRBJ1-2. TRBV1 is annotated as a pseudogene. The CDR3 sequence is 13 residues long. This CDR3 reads CTSSQPWGGGYTF. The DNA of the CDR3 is TGCACCAGCAGCCAGCCGTGGGGAGGCGGCTACACCTTC.

The CDR3 is CASRSGTSGVQETQYF. CDR3 DNA sequence: TGTGCCAGCAGGTCCGGGACTAGCGGGGTCCAAGAGACCCAGTACTTC. The V and J genes are TRBV2 and TRBJ2-5; TRBD2 matches at 13 bases. Germline CDR1 SNHLY, CDR2 FYNNEI. There are 16 residues in the CDR3. V lost 6 bases and J lost 1; bases outside the gene matches: 5. Based on the CDR3 plus reference TRBV2 and TRBJ2-5, the full variable domain is EPEVTQTPSHQVTQMGQEVILRCVPISNHLYFYWYRQILGQKVEFLVSFYNNEISEKSEIFDDQFSVERPDGSNFTLKIRSTKLEDSAMYFCASRSGTSGVQETQYFGPGTRLLVL.

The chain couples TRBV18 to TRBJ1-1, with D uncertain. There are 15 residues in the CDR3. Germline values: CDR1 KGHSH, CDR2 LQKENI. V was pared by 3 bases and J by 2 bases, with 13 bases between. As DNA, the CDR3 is TGTGCCAGCTCACCTTCTTTTTCTCTTAACACTGAAGCTTTCTTT. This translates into CASSPSFSLNTEAFF.

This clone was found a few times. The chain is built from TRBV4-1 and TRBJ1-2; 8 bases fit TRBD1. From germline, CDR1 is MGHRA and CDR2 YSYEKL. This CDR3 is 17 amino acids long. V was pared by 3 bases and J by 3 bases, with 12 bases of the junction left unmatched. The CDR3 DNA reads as TGCGCCAGCAGCCATATAATGGGGCAGGGGGCTGACTATGGCTACACCTTC. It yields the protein CASSHIMGQGADYGYTF.

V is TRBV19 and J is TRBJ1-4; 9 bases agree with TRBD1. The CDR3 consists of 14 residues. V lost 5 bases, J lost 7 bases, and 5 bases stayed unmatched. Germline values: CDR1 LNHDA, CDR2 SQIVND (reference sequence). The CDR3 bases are TGTGCCAGTAGTTCCGGGACAGGGAGTGAAAAACTGTTTTTT. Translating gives CASSSGTGSEKLFF.

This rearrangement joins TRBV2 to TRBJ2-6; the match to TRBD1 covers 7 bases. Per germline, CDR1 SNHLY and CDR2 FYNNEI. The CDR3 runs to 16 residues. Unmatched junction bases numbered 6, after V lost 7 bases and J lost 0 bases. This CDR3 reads CASNQGEISGANVLTF. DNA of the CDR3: TGTGCCAGCAACCAGGGGGAAATCTCTGGGGCCAACGTCCTGACTTTC.

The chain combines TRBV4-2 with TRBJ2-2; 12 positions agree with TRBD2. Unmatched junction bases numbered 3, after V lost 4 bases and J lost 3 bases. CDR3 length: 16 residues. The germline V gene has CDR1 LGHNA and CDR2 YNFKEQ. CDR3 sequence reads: CASSPSSGGDTGELFF. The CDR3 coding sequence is TGTGCCAGCAGCCCCTCTAGCGGGGGGGACACCGGGGAGCTGTTTTTT.

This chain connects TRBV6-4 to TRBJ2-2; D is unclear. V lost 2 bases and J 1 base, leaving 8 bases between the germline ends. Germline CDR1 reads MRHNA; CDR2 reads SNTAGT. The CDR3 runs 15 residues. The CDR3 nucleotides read TGTGCCAGCAGTGACGGAGCGCAGAACACCGGGGAGCTGTTTTTT. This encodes CASSDGAQNTGELFF.

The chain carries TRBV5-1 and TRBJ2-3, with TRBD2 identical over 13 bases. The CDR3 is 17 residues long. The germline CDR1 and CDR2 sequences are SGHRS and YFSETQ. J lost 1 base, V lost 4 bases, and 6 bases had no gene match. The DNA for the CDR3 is TGCGCCAGCAGCCTCGGACTAGCGGGGGCCCGCACAGATACGCAGTATTTT. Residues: CASSLGLAGARTDTQYF.

This chain's CDR3 is CASSFGTSGITDTQYF. The DNA for the CDR3 is TGTGCCAGCAGCTTCGGGACTAGCGGGATCACAGATACGCAGTATTTT. The chain combines TRBV7-6 with TRBJ2-3; the match to TRBD2 covers 13 bases. The junction had 2 bases not matched to a gene; V was cut back by 3 bases and J by 2 bases. Germline V gives CDR1 SGHVS, CDR2 FNYEAQ. The CDR3 consists of 16 residues. The full variable domain, in which reference TRBV7-6 and TRBJ2-3 provide the parts outside the CDR3, is GAGVSQSPRYKVTKRGQDVALRCDPISGHVSLYWYRQALGQGPEFLTYFNYEAQQDKSGLPNDRFSAERPEGSISTLTIQRTEQRDSAMYRCASSFGTSGITDTQYFGPGTRLTVL.

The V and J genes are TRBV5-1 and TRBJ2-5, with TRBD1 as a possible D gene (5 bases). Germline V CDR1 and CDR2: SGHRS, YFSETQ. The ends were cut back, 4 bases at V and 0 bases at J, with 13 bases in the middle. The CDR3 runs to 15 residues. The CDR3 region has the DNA TGCGCCAGCAGCCTCCTCGGCAGGGACCAAGAGACCCAGTACTTC. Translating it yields CASSLLGRDQETQYF. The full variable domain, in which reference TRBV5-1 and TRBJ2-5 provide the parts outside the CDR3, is KAGVTQTPRYLIKTRGQQVTLSCSPISGHRSVSWYQQTPGQGLQFLFEYFSETQRNKGNFPGRFSGRQFSNSRSEMNVSTLELGDSALYLCASSLLGRDQETQYFGPGTRLLVL.

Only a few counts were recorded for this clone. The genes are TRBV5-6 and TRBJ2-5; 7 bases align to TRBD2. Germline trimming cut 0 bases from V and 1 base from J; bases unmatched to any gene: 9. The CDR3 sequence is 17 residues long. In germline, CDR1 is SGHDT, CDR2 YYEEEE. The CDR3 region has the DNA TGTGCCAGCAGCTTGGCGGTGGTAGCGGGTACCCAAGAGACCCAGTACTTC. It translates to CASSLAVVAGTQETQYF.

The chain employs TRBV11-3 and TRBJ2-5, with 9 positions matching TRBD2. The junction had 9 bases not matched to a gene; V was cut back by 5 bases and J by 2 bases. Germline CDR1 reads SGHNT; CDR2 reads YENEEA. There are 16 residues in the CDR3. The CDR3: CASSKGVAGEQETQYF. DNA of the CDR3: TGTGCCAGCAGCAAGGGAGTAGCGGGAGAGCAAGAGACCCAGTACTTC.

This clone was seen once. CDR3 DNA sequence: TGCAGTGCTTCCAGTTGGTCTGAAGCTTTCTTT. Protein sequence: CSASSWSEAFF. The rearrangement links TRBV20-1 to TRBJ1-1, with D uncertain. Germline V CDR1 and CDR2: DFQATT, SNEGSKA (reference sequence). Trimming took 5 bases from V and 6 from J, leaving 10 bases between them. This CDR3 has 11 residues.

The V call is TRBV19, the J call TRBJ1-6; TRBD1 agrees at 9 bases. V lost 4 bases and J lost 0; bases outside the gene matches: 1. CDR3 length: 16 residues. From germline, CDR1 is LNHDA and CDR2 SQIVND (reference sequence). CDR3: CASSTTGGSYNSPLHF. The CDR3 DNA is TGTGCCAGTAGTACGACAGGGGGCTCCTATAATTCACCCCTCCACTTT.

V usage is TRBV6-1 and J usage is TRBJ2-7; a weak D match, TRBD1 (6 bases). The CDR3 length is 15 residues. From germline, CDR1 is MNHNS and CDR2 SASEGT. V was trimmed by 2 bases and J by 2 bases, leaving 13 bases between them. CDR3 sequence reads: CASSEIVGAPYEQYF. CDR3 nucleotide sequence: TGTGCCAGCAGTGAAATTGTGGGGGCCCCCTACGAGCAGTACTTC.